What follows are 26 T cell receptor beta chains derived from one specimen sequenced in a study of tumor-infiltrating lymphocytes in localized non-small cell lung cancer. The protocol was immunoSEQ multiplex PCR, while the TCRdb copy is restricted to in-frame clones and leaves out a portion. The table lists about 6,300 clones, about 80% of them singletons. Sequencing was done on a sample of lung tumor tissue. The receptors here all came from a human donor with non-small cell lung cancer.

This chain connects TRBV5-5 to TRBJ1-6; D might be TRBD1 (5 bases). The CDR3 loop spans 16 amino acids. CDR1 and CDR2 from the germline V gene are SGHKS and YYEKEE (reference sequence). V dropped 4 bases and J dropped 10 bases, with 21 bases sitting between them. The CDR3 DNA follows: TGTGCCAGCAGCAACCCCCGGGACCCCCCCGGATCACCCCTCCACTTT. This encodes CASSNPRDPPGSPLHF.

The chain couples TRBV6-1 to TRBJ1-5, with D possibly being TRBD1 (5 bases). V shed 9 bases and J shed 7 bases, with 22 bases lying between them. The CDR3 has 15 amino acids. Germline loops: CDR1 MNHNS, CDR2 SASEGT. DNA of the CDR3: TGTGCCAGTCCCAAGGCTCGAGGGGATCGACAGCCCCAGCATTTT. Its translation is CASPKARGDRQPQHF.

This rearrangement joins TRBV5-1 to TRBJ2-7; TRBD1 matches 8 bases. CDR3 size: 14 residues. Looked up from germline, CDR1 is SGHRS and CDR2 is YFSETQ. V shed 2 bases and J 6 bases; nucleotides not matched to a gene: 7. In DNA, the CDR3 is TGCGCCAGCAGCTTCGGACAGGGATTGGGCGAGCAGTACTTC. Protein product: CASSFGQGLGEQYF.

This chain connects TRBV5-4 to TRBJ2-7; D gene uncertain. With 1 base removed from V and 5 bases from J, the gap between germline ends came to 7 bases. This CDR3 is built from 12 residues. CDR1 SGHNT and CDR2 YYREEE come from the germline V gene (reference sequence). This CDR3 reads CASSLLYDEQYF. The CDR3 DNA reads TGTGCCAGCAGCTTGTTATACGACGAGCAGTACTTC.

The chain joins TRBV28 to TRBJ2-7; TRBD1 is a possible D gene (6 bases). The CDR3 runs 12 residues. Germline CDR1 MDHEN, CDR2 SYDVKM. Trimming took off 7 bases at V and 7 bases at J, with 14 bases between the two ends. CDR3 nucleotides: TGTGCCAGCACCGACCTCCAGGGGGAGCAGTACTTC. Its protein is CASTDLQGEQYF.

The V and J genes are TRBV19 and TRBJ2-1; 14 bases map to TRBD2. V shed 5 bases and J 4 bases; nucleotides not matched to a gene: 10. The germline gives CDR1 LNHDA, CDR2 SQIVND (reference sequence). The CDR3 is made up of 18 amino acids. CDR3 region: CASSLRTSGGKLYNEQFF. DNA for the CDR3: TGTGCCAGTAGTCTAAGGACTAGCGGGGGGAAACTTTACAATGAGCAGTTCTTC.

The chain links TRBV14 to TRBJ2-7; D gene unclear. The CDR3 loop spans 13 amino acids. Germline V gene lookup returns CDR1 SGHDN and CDR2 FVKESK. V gave up 2 bases and J gave up 6 bases, with 11 bases separating them. The CDR3, as DNA: TGTGCCAGCAGCCAAACCGAGATGAGCGAGCAGTACTTC. It is translated as CASSQTEMSEQYF.

This rearrangement joins TRBV21-1 to TRBJ2-3; TRBD2 is the table's D call and was not checked against the DNA. TRBV21-1 is marked as a pseudogene. The CDR3 runs 17 residues. The CDR3 sequence: CASSKARTSGSTDTQYF. In DNA, the CDR3 is TGTGCCAGCAGCAAAGCGCGGACTAGCGGGAGTACAGATACGCAGTATTTT.

The chain uses TRBV27 and TRBJ2-3, with TRBD2 matching over 13 bases. The V gene end was trimmed by 5 bases and the J gene end by 4 bases; junction bases not matched to a gene: 21. The CDR3 length is 21 residues. Germline V lookup: CDR1 MNHEY, CDR2 SMNVEV (reference sequence). The chain's CDR3 is CASSQAPAGLAGPLAADTQYF. CDR3 DNA sequence: TGTGCCAGCAGTCAGGCCCCTGCGGGACTAGCGGGACCTCTGGCAGCAGATACGCAGTATTTT.

The chain joins TRBV2 to TRBJ1-1, with unresolved D. From germline, CDR1 is SNHLY and CDR2 FYNNEI. V lost 3 bases and J lost 7, with 18 bases in between. This CDR3 spans 15 amino acids. The DNA of the CDR3 is TGTGCCAGCAGTGAGGCCCTTTTCGGACGGGATGAAGCTTTCTTT. This sequence encodes CASSEALFGRDEAFF.

The V call is TRBV5-1, the J call TRBJ2-7, with a tentative D call TRBD2 (5 bases). Germline CDR1 reads SGHRS; CDR2 reads YFSETQ. The CDR3 extends over 16 amino acids. V was trimmed by 0 bases and J by 5 bases, leaving 18 bases between them. As DNA, the CDR3 is TGCGCCAGCAGCTTGGAGGGCGGGCCTCTTTCGGACGAGCAGTACTTC. It translates to CASSLEGGPLSDEQYF. The variable domain in full, completed from reference TRBV5-1 and TRBJ2-7, reads KAGVTQTPRYLIKTRGQQVTLSCSPISGHRSVSWYQQTPGQGLQFLFEYFSETQRNKGNFPGRFSGRQFSNSRSEMNVSTLELGDSALYLCASSLEGGPLSDEQYFGPGTRLTVT.

The rearrangement uses TRBV29-1 and TRBJ2-5, with D uncertain. V was pared by 0 bases and J by 6 bases, with 5 bases between. The CDR3 length is 11 residues. Germline CDR1 SQVTM, CDR2 ANQGSEA. The CDR3 is CSVEDNKTQYF. The CDR3 DNA reads TGCAGCGTTGAAGATAACAAGACCCAGTACTTC. Combining the CDR3 with reference TRBV29-1 and TRBJ2-5 gives the whole variable domain SAVISQKPSRDICQRGTSLTIQCQVDSQVTMMFWYRQQPGQSLTLIATANQGSEATYESGFVIDKFPISRPNLTFSTLTVSNMSPEDSSIYLCSVEDNKTQYFGPGTRLLVL.

This rearrangement joins TRBV21-1 to TRBJ2-7; the table's D call, TRBD2, was not checked against the DNA. TRBV21-1 is marked as a pseudogene. CDR3 size: 20 residues. CDR3 sequence (DNA): TGTGCCAGCAGCAAAGGAGGGACGTCGCGGGAGGGCCGCTCCTTCCACGAGCAGTACTTC. It codes for CASSKGGTSREGRSFHEQYF.

V usage is TRBV6-4 and J usage is TRBJ2-3; TRBD2 matches 7 bases. Germline trimming cut 4 bases from V and 2 bases from J; bases unmatched to any gene: 6. The germline gives CDR1 MRHNA, CDR2 SNTAGT. The CDR3 length is 15 residues. The CDR3 DNA reads as TGTGCCAGCAGTGCCCAAGCGGGAAACACAGATACGCAGTATTTT. Translated, it gives CASSAQAGNTDTQYF.

V usage is TRBV18 and J usage is TRBJ1-2; D is ambiguous. This CDR3 has 13 residues. V was cut by 3 bases and J by 5 bases, with 10 bases left in between. Germline V gene sequence: CDR1 KGHSH, CDR2 LQKENI. This chain's CDR3 is CASSPEQNYGYTF. Here the CDR3 DNA reads TGTGCCAGCTCACCGGAACAGAATTATGGCTACACCTTC. The full variable domain, completed using reference TRBV18 and TRBJ1-2, is NAGVMQNPRHLVRRRGQEARLRCSPMKGHSHVYWYRQLPEEGLKFMVYLQKENIIDESGMPKERFSAEFPKEGPSILRIQQVVRGDSAAYFCASSPEQNYGYTFGSGTRLTVV.

This clone has just a few counts. V is TRBV11-2 and J is TRBJ2-4; maybe TRBD1 (5 bases). CDR1 and CDR2 (germline): SGHAT, FQNNGV. Deletions cut 2 bases from V and 1 base from J, with 12 bases between. The CDR3 contains 16 residues. The CDR3 reads CASSLRRGEAKNIQYF. The DNA for the CDR3 is TGTGCCAGCAGCTTAAGAAGGGGTGAGGCCAAAAACATTCAGTACTTC. The full variable domain, completed using reference TRBV11-2 and TRBJ2-4, is EAGVAQSPRYKIIEKRQSVAFWCNPISGHATLYWYQQILGQGPKLLIQFQNNGVVDDSQLPKDRFSAERLKGVDSTLKIQPAKLEDSAVYLCASSLRRGEAKNIQYFGAGTRLSVL.

The V call is TRBV6-6, the J call TRBJ1-4; 8 bases are shared with TRBD1. Trimming took 6 bases from V and 7 from J; bases not matched to a gene: 10. The CDR3 consists of 15 residues. CDR1 and CDR2 from the germline V gene are MNHNY and SVGAGI (reference sequence). CDR3: CASSPRAGGSEKLFF. The CDR3 nucleotides are TGTGCCAGCAGCCCACGGGCAGGGGGCTCTGAAAAACTGTTTTTT.

The chain couples TRBV7-2 to TRBJ1-2, with D tentatively TRBD1 (5 bases). Between the trimmed V and J ends, which lost 1 base and 4 bases, there was a span of 13 bases. The germline gives CDR1 SGHTA, CDR2 FQGNSA. CDR3 size: 15 residues. CDR3 sequence: CASSLGGGLFYGYTF. The CDR3 DNA sequence: TGTGCCAGCAGCTTAGGCGGGGGGTTATTCTATGGCTACACCTTC. The full variable domain, completed using reference TRBV7-2 and TRBJ1-2, is GAGVSQSPSNKVTEKGKDVELRCDPISGHTALYWYRQSLGQGLEFLIYFQGNSAPDKSGLPSDRFSAERTGGSVSTLTIQRTQQEDSAVYLCASSLGGGLFYGYTFGSGTRLTVV.

The gene calls are TRBV6-6 and TRBJ2-3, with D perhaps TRBD1 (6 bases). Germline values: CDR1 MNHNY, CDR2 SVGAGI (reference sequence). V was clipped by 4 bases and J by 4 bases, with 12 bases between them. The CDR3 runs to 14 residues. In nucleotides, the CDR3 is TGTGCCAGCAGTTTCGGGACAATTGCAGATACGCAGTATTTT. This sequence encodes CASSFGTIADTQYF.

The J gene is TRBJ1-1, the V gene TRBV7-1, with D unresolved. TRBV7-1 is an ORF for which the function is uncertain. The V end lost 5 bases, the J end lost 1 base, and 11 bases lay between the germline ends. The CDR3 has 14 amino acids. The CDR3 loop is CASSPMAQNTEAFF. The DNA of the CDR3 is TGTGCCAGCAGCCCCATGGCCCAGAACACTGAAGCTTTCTTT.

A remark on this clone: Other nucleotide sequences from this sample produce the same CDR3. The chain uses TRBV5-1 and TRBJ1-1; D is unclear. The CDR3 is 14 amino acids. Germline CDR1 and CDR2: SGHRS and YFSETQ. With 2 bases removed from V and 5 bases from J, the gap between germline ends came to 13 bases. The CDR3 nucleotides are TGCGCCAGCAGCTTATTGGGCGCGGGGACTGAAGCTTTCTTT. Protein: CASSLLGAGTEAFF.

About this clone itself: The germline gene is not matched at one end of the junction; a read error may be the cause. V gene TRBV6-1 combines with J gene TRBJ2-7; TRBD2 aligns across 11 bases. Germline values: CDR1 MNHNS, CDR2 SASEGT. This CDR3 is built from 17 residues. As DNA, the CDR3 is TGTGCCATCAGTGTGACCTCCCCACTAGCGGGAGCGGACGAGCAGTACTTC. It is translated as CAISVTSPLAGADEQYF.

This clone was found a few times. The chain employs TRBV2 and TRBJ1-1; the D is unclear. The germline CDR1 and CDR2 sequences are SNHLY and FYNNEI. Trimming removed 7 bases at V and 4 bases at J, with 7 bases between. The CDR3 loop spans 11 amino acids. The CDR3 nucleotides are TGTGCCAGCAAATACCTCACTGAAGCTTTCTTT. Translated: CASKYLTEAFF. Supplemented by reference TRBV2 and TRBJ1-1, the full variable domain reads EPEVTQTPSHQVTQMGQEVILRCVPISNHLYFYWYRQILGQKVEFLVSFYNNEISEKSEIFDDQFSVERPDGSNFTLKIRSTKLEDSAMYFCASKYLTEAFFGQGTRLTVV.

This rearrangement joins TRBV6-5 to TRBJ1-2, with TRBD1 matching 10 bases. V lost 2 bases, J lost 5 bases, and 5 bases stayed unmatched. CDR3 size: 15 residues. Germline V gene data show CDR1 as MNHEY and CDR2 as SVGAGI. CDR3 sequence (DNA): TGTGCCAGCAGTTACGACAGGGGGCGCGAATATGGCTACACCTTC. This translates into CASSYDRGREYGYTF.

The chain couples TRBV5-1 to TRBJ2-7; D tentatively reads TRBD1 or TRBD2 (5 bases each). V lost 4 bases, J lost 7 bases, and 15 bases lay in between. The CDR3 consists of 13 residues. From germline, CDR1 is SGHRS and CDR2 YFSETQ. As DNA, the CDR3 is TGCGCCAGCAGCCGGGACCTTATGGAAGAGCAGTACTTC. Amino acid sequence: CASSRDLMEEQYF.

This chain connects TRBV19 to TRBJ1-1; perhaps TRBD1 as D (6 bases). Germline V gene data show CDR1 as LNHDA and CDR2 as SQIVND (reference sequence). Deletions cut 11 bases from V and 0 bases from J, with 16 bases between. The CDR3 runs to 14 residues. CDR3 nucleotide sequence: TGTGCCGTGCTGACAGGTTTATTGAACACTGAAGCTTTCTTT. Amino acids: CAVLTGLLNTEAFF.